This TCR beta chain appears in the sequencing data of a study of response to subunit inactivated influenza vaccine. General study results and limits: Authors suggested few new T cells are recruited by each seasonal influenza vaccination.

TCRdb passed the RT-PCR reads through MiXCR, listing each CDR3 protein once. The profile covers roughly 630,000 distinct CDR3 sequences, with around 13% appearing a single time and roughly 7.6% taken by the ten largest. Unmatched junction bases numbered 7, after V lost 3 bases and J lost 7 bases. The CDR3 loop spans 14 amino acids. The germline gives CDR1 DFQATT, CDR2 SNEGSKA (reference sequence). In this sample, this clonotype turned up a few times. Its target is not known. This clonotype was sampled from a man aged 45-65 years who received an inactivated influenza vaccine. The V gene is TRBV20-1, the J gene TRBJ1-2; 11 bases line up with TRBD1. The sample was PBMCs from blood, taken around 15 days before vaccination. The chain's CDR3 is CSARRGQGAGGYTF. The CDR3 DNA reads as TGCAGTGCTAGGCGCGGACAGGGGGCGGGTGGCTACACCTTC.